This T cell receptor (beta chain) stems from a study of technical replicates of blood from a handful of donors. This clone appeared a few times. Per germline, CDR1 SNHLY and CDR2 FYNNEI. There are 13 residues in the CDR3. Losses at the gene ends were 6 bases for V and 8 bases for J; bases not matched to a gene: 8. Profiling relied on immunoSEQ multiplex PCR, and the TCRdb table lists in-frame clones only, not all of them. In the table there are approximately 100,000 clones, around 95% of which are singletons. The clonotype was recovered from a human donor in good health. This chain connects TRBV2 to TRBJ1-2, with 8 bases fitting TRBD1. Sequences were obtained from T cells isolated from PBMCs. CDR3 coding DNA: TGTGCCAGCAGCCGACAGGGGAGCGCGGGCTACACCTTC. Protein product: CASSRQGSAGYTF.